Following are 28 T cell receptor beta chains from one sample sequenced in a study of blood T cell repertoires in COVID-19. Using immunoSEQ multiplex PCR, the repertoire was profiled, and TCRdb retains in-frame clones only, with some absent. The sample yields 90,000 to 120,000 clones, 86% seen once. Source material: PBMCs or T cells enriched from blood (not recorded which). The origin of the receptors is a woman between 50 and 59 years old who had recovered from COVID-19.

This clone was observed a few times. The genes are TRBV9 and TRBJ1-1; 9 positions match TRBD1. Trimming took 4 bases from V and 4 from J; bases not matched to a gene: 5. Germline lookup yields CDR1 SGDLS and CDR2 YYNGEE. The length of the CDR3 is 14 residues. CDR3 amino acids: CASSLGQGSTEAFF. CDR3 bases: TGTGCCAGCAGCCTGGGACAGGGATCCACTGAAGCTTTCTTT.

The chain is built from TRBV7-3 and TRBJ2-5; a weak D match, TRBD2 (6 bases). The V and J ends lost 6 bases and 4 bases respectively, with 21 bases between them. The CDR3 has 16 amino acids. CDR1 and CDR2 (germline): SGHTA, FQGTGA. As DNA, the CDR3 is TGTGCCAGCAGGCCGGCGACGGGAGTGGATGGAGAGACCCAGTACTTC. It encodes CASRPATGVDGETQYF.

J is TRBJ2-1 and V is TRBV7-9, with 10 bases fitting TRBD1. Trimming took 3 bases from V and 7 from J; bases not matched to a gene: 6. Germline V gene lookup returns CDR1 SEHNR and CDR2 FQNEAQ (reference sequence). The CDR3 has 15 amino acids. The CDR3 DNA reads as TGTGCCAGCAGCTTCCGACAGGGGGCAGTGAATGAGCAGTTCTTC. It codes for CASSFRQGAVNEQFF.

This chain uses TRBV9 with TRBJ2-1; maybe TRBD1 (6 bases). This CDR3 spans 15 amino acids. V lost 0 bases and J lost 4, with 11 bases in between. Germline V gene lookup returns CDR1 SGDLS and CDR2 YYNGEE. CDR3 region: CASSVAGDRYNEQFF. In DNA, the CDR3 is TGTGCCAGCAGCGTAGCAGGGGATAGGTACAATGAGCAGTTCTTC.

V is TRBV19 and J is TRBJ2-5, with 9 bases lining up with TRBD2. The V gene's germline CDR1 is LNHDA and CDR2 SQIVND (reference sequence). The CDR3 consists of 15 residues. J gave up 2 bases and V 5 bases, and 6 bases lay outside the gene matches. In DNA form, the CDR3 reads TGTGCCAGTAGTCTTTCTAGCGGGGCACAAGAGACCCAGTACTTC. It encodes CASSLSSGAQETQYF.

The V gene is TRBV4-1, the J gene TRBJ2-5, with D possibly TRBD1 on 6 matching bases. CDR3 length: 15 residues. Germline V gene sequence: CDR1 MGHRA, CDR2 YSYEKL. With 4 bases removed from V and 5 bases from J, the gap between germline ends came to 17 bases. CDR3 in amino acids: CASSRYVGAGETQYF. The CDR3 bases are TGCGCCAGCAGCCGCTACGTGGGGGCTGGGGAGACCCAGTACTTC.

The CDR3 bases are TGCGCCAGCAGCGTGACAGCTCCCAACAATGAGCAGTTCTTC. Protein product: CASSVTAPNNEQFF. The chain is built from TRBV5-1 and TRBJ2-1, with a weak D call TRBD1 (5 bases). The CDR3 runs 14 residues. CDR1 SGHRS and CDR2 YFSETQ come from the germline V gene. Trimming pared 4 bases from V and 5 bases from J, leaving 13 bases between. The full variable domain, with the rest looked up from reference TRBV5-1 and TRBJ2-1, is KAGVTQTPRYLIKTRGQQVTLSCSPISGHRSVSWYQQTPGQGLQFLFEYFSETQRNKGNFPGRFSGRQFSNSRSEMNVSTLELGDSALYLCASSVTAPNNEQFFGPGTRLTVL.

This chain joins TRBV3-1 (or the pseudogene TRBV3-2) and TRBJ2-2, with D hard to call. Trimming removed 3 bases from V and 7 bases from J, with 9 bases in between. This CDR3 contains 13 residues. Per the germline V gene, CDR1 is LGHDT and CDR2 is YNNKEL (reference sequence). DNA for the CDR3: TGTGCCAGCAGCCAGGCTGGCTTCGGGGAGCTGTTTTTT. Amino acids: CASSQAGFGELFF.

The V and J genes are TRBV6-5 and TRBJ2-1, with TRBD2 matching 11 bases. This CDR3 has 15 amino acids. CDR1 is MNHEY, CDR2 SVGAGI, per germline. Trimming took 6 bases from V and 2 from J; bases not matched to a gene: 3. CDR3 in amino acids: CASRLAGVPYNEQFF. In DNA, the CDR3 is TGTGCCAGCAGACTAGCGGGAGTACCCTACAATGAGCAGTTCTTC.

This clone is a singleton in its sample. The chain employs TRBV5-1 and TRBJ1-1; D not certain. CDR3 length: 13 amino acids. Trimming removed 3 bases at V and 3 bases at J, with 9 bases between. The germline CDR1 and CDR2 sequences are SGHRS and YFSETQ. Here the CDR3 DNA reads TGCGCCAGCAGCTCACAGCCCTACACTGAAGCTTTCTTT. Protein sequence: CASSSQPYTEAFF.

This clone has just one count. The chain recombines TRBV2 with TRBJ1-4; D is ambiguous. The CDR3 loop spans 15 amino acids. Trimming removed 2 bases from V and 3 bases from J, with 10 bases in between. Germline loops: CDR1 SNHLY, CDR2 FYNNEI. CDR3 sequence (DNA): TGTGCCAGCAGTGAAACCCAGGCGCCTAATGAAAAACTGTTTTTT. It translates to CASSETQAPNEKLFF.

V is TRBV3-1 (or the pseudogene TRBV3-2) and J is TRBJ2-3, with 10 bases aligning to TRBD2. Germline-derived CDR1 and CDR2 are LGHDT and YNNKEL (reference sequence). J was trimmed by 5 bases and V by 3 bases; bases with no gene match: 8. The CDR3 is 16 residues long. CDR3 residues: CASSQGSSGGKDTQYF. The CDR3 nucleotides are TGTGCCAGCAGCCAGGGGAGTAGCGGGGGGAAAGATACGCAGTATTTT.

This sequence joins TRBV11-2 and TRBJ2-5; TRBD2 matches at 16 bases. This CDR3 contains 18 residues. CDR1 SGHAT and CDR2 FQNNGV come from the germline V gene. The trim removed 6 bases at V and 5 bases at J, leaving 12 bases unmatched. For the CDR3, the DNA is TGTGCCAGCAGTTGGACCCCGGGACTAGCGGGGGGGCTGGAGACCCAGTACTTC. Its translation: CASSWTPGLAGGLETQYF.

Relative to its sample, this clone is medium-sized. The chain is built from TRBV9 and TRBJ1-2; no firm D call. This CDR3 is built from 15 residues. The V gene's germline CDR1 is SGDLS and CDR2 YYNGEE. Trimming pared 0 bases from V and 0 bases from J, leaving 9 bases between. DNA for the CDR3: TGTGCCAGCAGCGTAGAACCGTCAGCTAACTATGGCTACACCTTC. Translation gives CASSVEPSANYGYTF.

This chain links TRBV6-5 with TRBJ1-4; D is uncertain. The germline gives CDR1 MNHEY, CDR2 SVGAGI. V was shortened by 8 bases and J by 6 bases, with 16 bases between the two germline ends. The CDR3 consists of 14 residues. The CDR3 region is CASGTDGSYEKLFF. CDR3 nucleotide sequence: TGTGCCAGCGGCACCGACGGGAGTTATGAAAAACTGTTTTTT.

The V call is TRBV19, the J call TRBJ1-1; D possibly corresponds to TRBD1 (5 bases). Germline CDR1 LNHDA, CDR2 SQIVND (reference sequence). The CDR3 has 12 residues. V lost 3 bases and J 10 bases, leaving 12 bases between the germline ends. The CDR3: CASSIWAGIAFF. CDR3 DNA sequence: TGTGCCAGTAGTATTTGGGCAGGGATAGCTTTCTTT.

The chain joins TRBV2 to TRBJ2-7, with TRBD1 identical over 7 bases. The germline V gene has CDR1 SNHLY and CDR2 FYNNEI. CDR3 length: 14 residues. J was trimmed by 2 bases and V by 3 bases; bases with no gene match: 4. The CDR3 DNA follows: TGTGCCAGCAGTGATTGGCAGGGGGCCTACGAGCAGTACTTC. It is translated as CASSDWQGAYEQYF.

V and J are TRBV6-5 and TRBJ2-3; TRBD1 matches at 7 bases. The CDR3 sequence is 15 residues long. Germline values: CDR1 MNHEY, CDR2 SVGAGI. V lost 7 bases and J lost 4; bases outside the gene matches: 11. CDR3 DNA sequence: TGTGCCAGCATTAGATACGACAGGGCCGCAGATACGCAGTATTTT. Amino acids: CASIRYDRAADTQYF.

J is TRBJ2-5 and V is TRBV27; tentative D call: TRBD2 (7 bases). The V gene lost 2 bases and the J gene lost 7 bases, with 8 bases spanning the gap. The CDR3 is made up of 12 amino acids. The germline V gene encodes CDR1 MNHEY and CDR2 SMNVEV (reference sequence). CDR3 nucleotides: TGTGCCAGCAGTTTAAGGGGGGGGACCCAGTACTTC. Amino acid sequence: CASSLRGGTQYF.

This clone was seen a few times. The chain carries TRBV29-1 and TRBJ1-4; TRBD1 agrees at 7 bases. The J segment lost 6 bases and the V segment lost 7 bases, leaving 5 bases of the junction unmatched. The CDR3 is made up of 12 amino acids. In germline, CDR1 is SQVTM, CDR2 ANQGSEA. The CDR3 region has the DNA TGCAGCGCACAAGGACAGGATGAAAAACTGTTTTTT. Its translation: CSAQGQDEKLFF.

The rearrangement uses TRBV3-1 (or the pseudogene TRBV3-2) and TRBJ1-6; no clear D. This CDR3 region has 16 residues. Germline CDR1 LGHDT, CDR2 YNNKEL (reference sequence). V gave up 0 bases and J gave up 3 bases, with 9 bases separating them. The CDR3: CASSQESEDYNSPLHF. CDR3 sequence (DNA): TGTGCCAGCAGCCAAGAATCAGAGGACTATAATTCACCCCTCCACTTT.

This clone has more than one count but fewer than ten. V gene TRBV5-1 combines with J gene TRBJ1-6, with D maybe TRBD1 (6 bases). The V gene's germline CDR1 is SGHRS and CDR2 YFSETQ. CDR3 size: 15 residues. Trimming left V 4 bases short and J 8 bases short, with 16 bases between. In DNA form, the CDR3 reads TGCGCCAGCAGCGAAACAGGGTCCGATTATTCACCCCTCCACTTT. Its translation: CASSETGSDYSPLHF.

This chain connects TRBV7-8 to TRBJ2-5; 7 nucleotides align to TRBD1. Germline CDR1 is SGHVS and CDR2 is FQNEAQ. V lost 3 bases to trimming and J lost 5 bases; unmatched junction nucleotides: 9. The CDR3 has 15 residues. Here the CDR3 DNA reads TGTGCCAGCAGCTTGGACTCGACAGGGATCGAGACCCAGTACTTC. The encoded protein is CASSLDSTGIETQYF. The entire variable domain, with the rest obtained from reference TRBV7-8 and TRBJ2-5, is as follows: GAGVSQSPRYKVAKRGQDVALRCDPISGHVSLFWYQQALGQGPEFLTYFQNEAQLDKSGLPSDRFFAERPEGSVSTLKIQRTQQEDSAVYLCASSLDSTGIETQYFGPGTRLLVL.

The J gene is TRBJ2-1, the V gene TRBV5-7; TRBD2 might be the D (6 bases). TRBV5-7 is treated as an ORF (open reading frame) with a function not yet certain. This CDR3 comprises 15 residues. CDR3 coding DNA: TGTGCGAGGGTTTGGTTACGGACTAAGGACAATGAGCAGTTCTTC. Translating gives CARVWLRTKDNEQFF.

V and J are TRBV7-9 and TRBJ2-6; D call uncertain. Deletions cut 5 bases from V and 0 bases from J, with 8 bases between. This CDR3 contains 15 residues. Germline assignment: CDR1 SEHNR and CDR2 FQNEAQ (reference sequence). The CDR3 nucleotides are TGTGCCAGCAGCCCCGTCCCCTCTGGGGCCAACGTCCTGACTTTC. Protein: CASSPVPSGANVLTF.

This CDR3 reads CASSGQRQGNQPQHF. In DNA form, the CDR3 reads TGTGCCAGCAGCGGACAGAGGCAAGGGAATCAGCCCCAGCATTTT. The chain couples TRBV2 to TRBJ1-5; a weak D match, TRBD1 (6 bases). Germline loops: CDR1 SNHLY, CDR2 FYNNEI. This CDR3 contains 15 residues. Trimming took 6 bases from V and 4 from J, leaving 16 bases between them.

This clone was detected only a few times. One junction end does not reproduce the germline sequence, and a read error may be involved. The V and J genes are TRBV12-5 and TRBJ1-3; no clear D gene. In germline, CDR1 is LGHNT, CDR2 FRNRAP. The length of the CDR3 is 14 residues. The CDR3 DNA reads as TGTGCTAGTGGCTTGGGATCGGCTGGAAACACCATATATTTT. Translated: CASGLGSAGNTIYF.

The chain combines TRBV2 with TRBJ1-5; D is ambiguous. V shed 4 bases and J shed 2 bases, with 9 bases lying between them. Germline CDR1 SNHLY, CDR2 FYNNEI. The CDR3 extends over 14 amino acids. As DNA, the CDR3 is TGTGCCAGCAGTGCGGGAAGTGGCAATCAGCCCCAGCATTTT. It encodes CASSAGSGNQPQHF.